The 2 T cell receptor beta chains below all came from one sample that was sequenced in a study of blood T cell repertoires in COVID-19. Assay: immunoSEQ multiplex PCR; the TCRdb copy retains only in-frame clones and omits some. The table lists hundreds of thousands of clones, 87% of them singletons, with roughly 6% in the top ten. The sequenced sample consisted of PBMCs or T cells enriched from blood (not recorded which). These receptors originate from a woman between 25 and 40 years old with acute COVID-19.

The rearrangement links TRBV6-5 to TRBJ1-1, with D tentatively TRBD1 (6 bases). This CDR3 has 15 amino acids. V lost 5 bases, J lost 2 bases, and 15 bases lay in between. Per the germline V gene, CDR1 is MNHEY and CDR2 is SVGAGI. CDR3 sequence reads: CASSRRGGPNTEAFF. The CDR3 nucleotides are TGTGCCAGCAGTAGGCGTGGGGGCCCAAACACTGAAGCTTTCTTT.

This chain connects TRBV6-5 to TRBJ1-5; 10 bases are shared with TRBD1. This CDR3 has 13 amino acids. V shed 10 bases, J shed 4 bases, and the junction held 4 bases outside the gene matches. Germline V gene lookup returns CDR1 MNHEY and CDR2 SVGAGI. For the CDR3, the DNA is TGTGCCACCGGACAGGGGGAAAATCAGCCCCAGCATTTT. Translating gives CATGQGENQPQHF.